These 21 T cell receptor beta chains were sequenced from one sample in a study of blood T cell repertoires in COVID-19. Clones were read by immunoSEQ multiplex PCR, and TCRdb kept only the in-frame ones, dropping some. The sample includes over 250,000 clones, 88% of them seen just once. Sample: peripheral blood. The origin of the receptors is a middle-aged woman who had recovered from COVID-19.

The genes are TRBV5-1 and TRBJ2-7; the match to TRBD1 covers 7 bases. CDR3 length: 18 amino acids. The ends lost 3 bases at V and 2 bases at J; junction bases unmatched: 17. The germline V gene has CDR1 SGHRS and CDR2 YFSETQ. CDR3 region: CASSSRPDTDRATYEQYF. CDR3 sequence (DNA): TGCGCCAGCAGCTCCCGACCCGACACCGACAGGGCGACCTACGAGCAGTACTTC.

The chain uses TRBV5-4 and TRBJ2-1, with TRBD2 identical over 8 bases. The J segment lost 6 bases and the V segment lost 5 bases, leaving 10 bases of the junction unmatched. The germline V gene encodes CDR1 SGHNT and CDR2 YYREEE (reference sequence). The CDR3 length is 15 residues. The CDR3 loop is CASRSRGLAGNEQFF. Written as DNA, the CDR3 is TGTGCCAGCAGATCCCGAGGGCTAGCGGGCAATGAGCAGTTCTTC.

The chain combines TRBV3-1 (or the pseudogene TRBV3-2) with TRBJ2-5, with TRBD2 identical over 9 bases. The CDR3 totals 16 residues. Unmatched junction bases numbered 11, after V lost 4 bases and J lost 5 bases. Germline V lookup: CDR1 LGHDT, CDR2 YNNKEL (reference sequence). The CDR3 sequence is CASSLRGSGSKETQYF. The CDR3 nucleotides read TGTGCCAGCAGCCTCCGGGGTAGCGGGAGCAAGGAGACCCAGTACTTC.

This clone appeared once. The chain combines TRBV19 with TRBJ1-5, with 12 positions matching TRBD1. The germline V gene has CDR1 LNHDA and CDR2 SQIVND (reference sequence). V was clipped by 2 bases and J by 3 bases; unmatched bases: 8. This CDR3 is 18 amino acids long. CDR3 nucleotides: TGTGCCAGTAGTATAAGGGACAGGGGGCCAATAATCAATCAGCCCCAGCATTTT. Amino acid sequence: CASSIRDRGPIINQPQHF.

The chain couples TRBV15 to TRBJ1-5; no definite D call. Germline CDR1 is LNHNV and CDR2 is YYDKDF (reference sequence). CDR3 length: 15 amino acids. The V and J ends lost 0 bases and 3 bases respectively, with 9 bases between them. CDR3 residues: CATSRDGRDNQPQHF. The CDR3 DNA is TGTGCCACCAGCAGAGACGGACGGGACAATCAGCCCCAGCATTTT.

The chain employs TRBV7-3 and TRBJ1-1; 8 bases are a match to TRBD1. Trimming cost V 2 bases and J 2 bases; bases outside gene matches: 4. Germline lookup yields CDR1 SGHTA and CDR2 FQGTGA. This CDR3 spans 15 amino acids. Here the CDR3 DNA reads TGTGCCAGCAGCTTAGGGCAGGGGGCTAACACTGAAGCTTTCTTT. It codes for CASSLGQGANTEAFF.

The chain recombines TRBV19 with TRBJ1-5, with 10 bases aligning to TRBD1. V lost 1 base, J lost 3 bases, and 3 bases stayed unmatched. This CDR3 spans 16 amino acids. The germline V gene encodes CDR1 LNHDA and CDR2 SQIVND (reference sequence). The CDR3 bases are TGTGCCAGTAGTATAGGACAGGGGGCCCTCAATCAGCCCCAGCATTTT. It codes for CASSIGQGALNQPQHF.

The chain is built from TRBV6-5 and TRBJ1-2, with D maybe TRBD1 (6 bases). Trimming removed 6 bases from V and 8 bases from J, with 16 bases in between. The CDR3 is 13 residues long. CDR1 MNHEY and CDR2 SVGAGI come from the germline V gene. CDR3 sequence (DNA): TGTGCCAGCAGCGAGGCGAACAGGGTCGGCTACACCTTC. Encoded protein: CASSEANRVGYTF.

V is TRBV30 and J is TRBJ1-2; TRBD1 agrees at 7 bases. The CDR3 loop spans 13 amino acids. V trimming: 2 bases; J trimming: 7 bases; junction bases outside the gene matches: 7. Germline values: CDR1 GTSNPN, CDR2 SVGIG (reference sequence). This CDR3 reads CAWSRAGGAGYTF. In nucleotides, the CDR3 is TGTGCCTGGAGTCGGGCAGGGGGTGCTGGCTACACCTTC.

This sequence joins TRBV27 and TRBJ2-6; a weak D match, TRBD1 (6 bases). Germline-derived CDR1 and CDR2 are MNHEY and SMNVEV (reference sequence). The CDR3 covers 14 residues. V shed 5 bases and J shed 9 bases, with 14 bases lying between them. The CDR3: CASSPQGMGNVLTF. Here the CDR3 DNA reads TGTGCCAGCAGTCCACAGGGTATGGGCAACGTCCTGACTTTC.

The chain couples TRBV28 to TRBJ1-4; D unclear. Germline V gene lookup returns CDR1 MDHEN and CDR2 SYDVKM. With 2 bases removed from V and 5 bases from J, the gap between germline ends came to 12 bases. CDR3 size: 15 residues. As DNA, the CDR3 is TGTGCCAGCAGTTTACCCTCCGGAGGAAATGAAAAACTGTTTTTT. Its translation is CASSLPSGGNEKLFF.

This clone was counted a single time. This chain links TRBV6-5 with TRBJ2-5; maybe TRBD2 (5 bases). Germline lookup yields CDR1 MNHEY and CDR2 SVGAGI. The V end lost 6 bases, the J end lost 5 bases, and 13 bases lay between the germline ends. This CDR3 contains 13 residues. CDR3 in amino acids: CASSSGPGETQYF. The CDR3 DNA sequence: TGTGCCAGCAGCAGCGGACCTGGGGAGACCCAGTACTTC.

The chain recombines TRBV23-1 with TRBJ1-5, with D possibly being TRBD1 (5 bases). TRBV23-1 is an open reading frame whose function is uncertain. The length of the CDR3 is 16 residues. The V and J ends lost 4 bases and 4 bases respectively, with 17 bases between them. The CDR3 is CASSPQQEQGNQPQHF. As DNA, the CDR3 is TGCGCCAGCAGTCCTCAACAGGAACAAGGGAATCAGCCCCAGCATTTT.

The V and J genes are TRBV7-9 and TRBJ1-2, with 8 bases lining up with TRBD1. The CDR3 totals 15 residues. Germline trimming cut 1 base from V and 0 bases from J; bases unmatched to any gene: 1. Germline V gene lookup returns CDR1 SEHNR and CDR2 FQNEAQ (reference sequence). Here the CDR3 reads CASSLGDRTNYGYTF. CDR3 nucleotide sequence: TGTGCCAGCAGCTTAGGGGACAGGACTAACTATGGCTACACCTTC.

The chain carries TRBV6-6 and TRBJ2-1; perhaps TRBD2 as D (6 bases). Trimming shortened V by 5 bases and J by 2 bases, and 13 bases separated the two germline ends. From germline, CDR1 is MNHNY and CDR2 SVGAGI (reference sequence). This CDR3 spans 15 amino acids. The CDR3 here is CASSTLSGAYNEQFF. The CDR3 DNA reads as TGTGCCAGCAGTACCCTTTCGGGGGCCTACAATGAGCAGTTCTTC.

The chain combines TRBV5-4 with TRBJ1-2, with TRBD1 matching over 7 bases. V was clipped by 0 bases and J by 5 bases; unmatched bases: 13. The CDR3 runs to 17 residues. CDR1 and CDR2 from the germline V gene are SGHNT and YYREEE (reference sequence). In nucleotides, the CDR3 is TGTGCCAGCAGCTTGGAAATCATGGGGGACAGCTTATATGGCTACACCTTC. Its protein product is CASSLEIMGDSLYGYTF.

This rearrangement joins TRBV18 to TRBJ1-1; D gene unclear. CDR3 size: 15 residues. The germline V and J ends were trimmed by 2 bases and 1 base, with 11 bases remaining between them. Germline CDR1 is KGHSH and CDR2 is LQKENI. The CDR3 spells CASSPRGLRNTEAFF. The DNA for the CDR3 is TGTGCCAGCTCACCAAGAGGACTCAGGAACACTGAAGCTTTCTTT.

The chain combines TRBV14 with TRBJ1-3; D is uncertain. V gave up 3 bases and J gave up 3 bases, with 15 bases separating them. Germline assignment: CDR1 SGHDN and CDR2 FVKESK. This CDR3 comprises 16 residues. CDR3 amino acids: CASSQVGRTFGNTIYF. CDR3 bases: TGTGCCAGCAGCCAGGTTGGCCGAACCTTTGGAAACACCATATATTTT. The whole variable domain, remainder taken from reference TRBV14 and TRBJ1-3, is EAGVTQFPSHSVIEKGQTVTLRCDPISGHDNLYWYRRVMGKEIKFLLHFVKESKQDESGMPNNRFLAERTGGTYSTLKVQPAELEDSGVYFCASSQVGRTFGNTIYFGEGSWLTVV.

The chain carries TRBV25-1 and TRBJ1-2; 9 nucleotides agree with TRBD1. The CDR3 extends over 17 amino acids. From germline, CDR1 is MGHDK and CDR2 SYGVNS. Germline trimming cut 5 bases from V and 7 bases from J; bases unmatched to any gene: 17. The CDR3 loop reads CASSPPSGQGRVAGYTF. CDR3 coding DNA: TGTGCCAGCAGTCCCCCCTCCGGACAGGGGCGTGTGGCTGGCTACACCTTC.

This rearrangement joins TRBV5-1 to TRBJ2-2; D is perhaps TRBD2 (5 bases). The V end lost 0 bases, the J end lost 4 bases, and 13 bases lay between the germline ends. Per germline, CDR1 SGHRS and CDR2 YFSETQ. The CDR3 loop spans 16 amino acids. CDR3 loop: CASSLAPVAGTGELFF. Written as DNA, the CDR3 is TGCGCCAGCAGCTTGGCCCCGGTGGCGGGCACCGGGGAGCTGTTTTTT.

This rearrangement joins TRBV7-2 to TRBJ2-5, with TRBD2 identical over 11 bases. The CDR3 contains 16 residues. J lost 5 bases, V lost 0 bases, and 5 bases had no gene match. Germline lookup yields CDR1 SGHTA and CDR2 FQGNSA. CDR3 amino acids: CASSLAVAGGGETQYF. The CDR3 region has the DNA TGTGCCAGCAGCTTAGCGGTAGCGGGAGGGGGGGAGACCCAGTACTTC.